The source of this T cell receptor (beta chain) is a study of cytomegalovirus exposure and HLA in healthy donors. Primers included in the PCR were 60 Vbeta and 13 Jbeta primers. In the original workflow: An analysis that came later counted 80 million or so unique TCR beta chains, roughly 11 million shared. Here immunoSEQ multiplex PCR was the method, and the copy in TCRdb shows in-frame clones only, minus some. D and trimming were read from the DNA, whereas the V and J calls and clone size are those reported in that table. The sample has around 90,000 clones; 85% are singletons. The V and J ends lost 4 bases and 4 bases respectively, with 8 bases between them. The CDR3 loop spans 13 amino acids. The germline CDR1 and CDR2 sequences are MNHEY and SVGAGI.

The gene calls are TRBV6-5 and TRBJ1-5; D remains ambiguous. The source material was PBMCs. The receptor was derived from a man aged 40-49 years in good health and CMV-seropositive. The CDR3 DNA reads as TGTGCCAGCAGTTGGACTACTAATCAGCCCCAGCATTTT. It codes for CASSWTTNQPQHF.